A selection of T cell receptor beta chains follows, all from one sample in a study of blood T cell repertoires in COVID-19. Repertoires were generated with immunoSEQ multiplex PCR, while TCRdb's copy carries only in-frame clones and drops some. The sample contains approximately 310,000 clones, around 85% of which appear only once. Sequences were obtained from PBMCs or T cells enriched from blood (not recorded which). These receptors came from a man aged 25-45 years who had recovered from COVID-19. Each CDR3 is given with its conserved first and last residue. Fields, in order: D gene, clone size, V gene, J gene, CDR3 protein, CDR3 DNA. The D gene is left open where the match is weak. Size values are once, few and many counts, or a class for expanded clones, and some rows have none.

TRBD1	NA	TRBV6-5	TRBJ2-7	CASRPGTAYEQYF	TGTGCCAGCAGGCCCGGGACAGCCTACGAGCAGTACTTC
TRBD1	NA	TRBV5-6	TRBJ2-2	CASRGQGNTGELFF	TGTGCCAGCAGGGGACAGGGGAACACCGGGGAGCTGTTTTTT
NA	NA	TRBV5-4	TRBJ1-5	CASSPRGRGPDQPQHF	TGTGCCAGCAGCCCCCGGGGCAGGGGCCCCGATCAGCCCCAGCATTTT
NA	NA	TRBV29-1	TRBJ1-1	CSAEGFWAGGITEAFF	TGCAGCGCCGAAGGCTTCTGGGCCGGGGGGATAACTGAAGCTTTCTTT
NA	once	TRBV10-3	TRBJ1-3	CAISVEGTGNTIYF	TGTGCCATCAGTGTGGAGGGGACCGGAAACACCATATATTTT
TRBD1	NA	TRBV19	TRBJ1-1	CASSTRRDRGFTEAFF	TGTGCCAGTAGTACCCGGAGGGACAGGGGGTTCACTGAAGCTTTCTTT
NA	NA	TRBV10-2	TRBJ2-2	CASSDARRSNTGELFF	TGCGCCAGCAGTGACGCCCGGAGGTCGAACACCGGGGAGCTGTTTTTT
TRBD1	NA	TRBV5-1	TRBJ1-1	CASSPTGGGGEAFF	TGCGCCAGCAGCCCGACAGGGGGCGGAGGGGAAGCTTTCTTT
TRBD1	NA	TRBV6-5	TRBJ1-1	CATSGQGARTEAFF	TGTGCCACCTCGGGACAGGGGGCTAGGACTGAAGCTTTCTTT
NA	NA	TRBV5-1	TRBJ2-2	CASSLGGTNTGELFF	TGCGCCAGCAGCTTGGGGGGGACAAACACCGGGGAGCTGTTTTTT
TRBD1	NA	TRBV5-4	TRBJ2-1	CASRKGGSGTGISYNEQFF	TGTGCCAGCAGGAAGGGGGGGTCCGGGACAGGGATTTCTTACAATGAGCAGTTCTTC
TRBD2	NA	TRBV5-4	TRBJ2-1	CASSLGTSGGSYNEQFF	TGTGCCAGCAGCTTGGGTACTAGCGGGGGCTCCTACAATGAGCAGTTCTTC
NA	NA	TRBV21-1	TRBJ1-6	CASSKGPGTGTHSPLHF	TGTGCCAGCAGCAAAGGTCCCGGGACAGGGACCCATTCACCCCTCCACTTT
NA	NA	TRBV6-5	TRBJ1-2	CASSFRTWSGYTF	TGTGCCAGCAGTTTCCGGACATGGAGCGGCTACACCTTC
NA	NA	TRBV6-5	TRBJ1-2	CASRKEGYYGYTF	TGTGCCAGCAGGAAGGAGGGGTACTATGGCTACACCTTC
NA	NA	TRBV2	TRBJ1-2	CASRRTDSNYGYTF	TGTGCCAGCAGGAGGACAGATTCTAACTATGGCTACACCTTC
NA	NA	TRBV5-6	TRBJ1-2	CASSLTGVYGYTF	TGTGCCAGCAGCTTGACAGGCGTCTATGGCTACACCTTC
NA	NA	TRBV29-1	TRBJ1-2	CSVEGEGDSYTF	TGCAGCGTTGAGGGGGAAGGGGACAGCTACACCTTC
TRBD1	NA	TRBV23-1	TRBJ2-7	CASSQSWMRQGARYEQYF	TGCGCCAGCAGTCAATCGTGGATGAGGCAGGGGGCTCGGTACGAGCAGTACTTC
NA	NA	TRBV2	TRBJ2-1	CAGMGAAYNEQFF	TGTGCCGGCATGGGGGCAGCTTACAATGAGCAGTTCTTC
NA	NA	TRBV2	TRBJ2-1	CASSGPELIGSSYNEQFF	TGTGCCAGCAGTGGTCCCGAGTTGATCGGTAGCTCCTACAATGAGCAGTTCTTC
TRBD1	NA	TRBV5-1	TRBJ1-2	CASSNGTANYGYTF	TGCGCCAGCAGCAACGGGACAGCTAACTATGGCTACACCTTC
TRBD1	NA	TRBV6-2/TRBV6-3	TRBJ1-2	CASSRTGHGYTF	TGTGCCAGCAGTCGGACAGGGCATGGCTACACCTTC
TRBD1	NA	TRBV19	TRBJ1-4	CASSMKGTGSEKLFF	TGTGCCAGTAGTATGAAAGGGACAGGGAGTGAAAAACTGTTTTTT
NA	NA	TRBV7-3	TRBJ2-1	CASSLLATTNEQFF	TGTGCCAGCAGCCTACTAGCTACAACGAATGAGCAGTTCTTC